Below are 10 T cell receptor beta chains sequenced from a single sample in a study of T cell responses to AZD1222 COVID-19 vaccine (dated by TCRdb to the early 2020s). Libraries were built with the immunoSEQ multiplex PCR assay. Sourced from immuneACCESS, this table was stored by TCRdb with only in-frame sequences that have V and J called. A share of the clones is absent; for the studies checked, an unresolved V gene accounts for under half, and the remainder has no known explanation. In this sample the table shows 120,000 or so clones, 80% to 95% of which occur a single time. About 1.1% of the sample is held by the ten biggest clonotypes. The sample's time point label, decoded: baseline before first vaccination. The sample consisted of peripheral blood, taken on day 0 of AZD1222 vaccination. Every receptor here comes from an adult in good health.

As DNA, the CDR3 is TGTGCCAGCAGCCCCCGGACTTTTCTGAACACCGGGGAGCTGTTTTTT. It encodes CASSPRTFLNTGELFF. The V call is TRBV3-1 (or the pseudogene TRBV3-2), the J call TRBJ2-2; D is possibly TRBD2 (5 bases). The germline V gene has CDR1 LGHDT and CDR2 YNNKEL (reference sequence). There are 16 residues in the CDR3. V lost 4 bases to trimming and J lost 1 base, with 13 bases between them.

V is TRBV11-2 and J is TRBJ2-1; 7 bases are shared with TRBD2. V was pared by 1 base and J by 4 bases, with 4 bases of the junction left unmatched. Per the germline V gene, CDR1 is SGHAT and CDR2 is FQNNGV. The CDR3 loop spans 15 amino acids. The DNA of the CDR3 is TGTGCCAGCAGCTTAGTCGGCGGGAGTTACAATGAGCAGTTCTTC. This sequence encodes CASSLVGGSYNEQFF.

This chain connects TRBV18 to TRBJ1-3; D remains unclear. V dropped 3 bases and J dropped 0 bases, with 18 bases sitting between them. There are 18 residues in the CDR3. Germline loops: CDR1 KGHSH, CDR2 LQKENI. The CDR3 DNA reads TGTGCCAGCTCACCTAAAGTCACGGTACCTAGCTCTGGAAACACCATATATTTT. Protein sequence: CASSPKVTVPSSGNTIYF.

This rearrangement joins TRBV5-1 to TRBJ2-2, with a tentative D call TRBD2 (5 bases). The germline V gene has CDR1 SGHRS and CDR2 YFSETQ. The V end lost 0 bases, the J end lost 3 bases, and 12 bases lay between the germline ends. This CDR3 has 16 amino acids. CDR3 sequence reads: CASSLAKWRDTGELFF. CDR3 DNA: TGCGCCAGCAGCTTGGCCAAATGGCGGGACACCGGGGAGCTGTTTTTT.

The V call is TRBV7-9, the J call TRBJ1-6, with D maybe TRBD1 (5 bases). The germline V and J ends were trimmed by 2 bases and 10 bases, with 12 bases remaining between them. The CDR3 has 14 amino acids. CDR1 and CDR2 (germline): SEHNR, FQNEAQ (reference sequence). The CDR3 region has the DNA TGTGCCAGCAGCTTACAGGGAGCAGTCTCACCCCTCCACTTT. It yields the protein CASSLQGAVSPLHF.

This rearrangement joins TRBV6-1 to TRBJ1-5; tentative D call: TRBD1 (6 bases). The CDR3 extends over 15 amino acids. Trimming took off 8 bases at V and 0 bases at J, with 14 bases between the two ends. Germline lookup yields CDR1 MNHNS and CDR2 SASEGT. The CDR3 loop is CASHGQTYSNQPQHF. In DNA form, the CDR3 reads TGTGCCAGCCATGGACAGACGTATAGCAATCAGCCCCAGCATTTT.

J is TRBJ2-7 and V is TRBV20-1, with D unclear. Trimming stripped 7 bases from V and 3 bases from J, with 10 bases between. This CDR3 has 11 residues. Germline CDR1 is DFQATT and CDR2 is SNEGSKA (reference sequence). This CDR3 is CSGRLIYEQYF. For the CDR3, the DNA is TGCAGTGGCAGACTTATCTACGAGCAGTACTTC.

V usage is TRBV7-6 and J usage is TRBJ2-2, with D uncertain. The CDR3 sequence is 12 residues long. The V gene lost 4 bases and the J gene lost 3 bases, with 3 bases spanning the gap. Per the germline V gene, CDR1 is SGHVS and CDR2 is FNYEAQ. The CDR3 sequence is CASSSHTGELFF. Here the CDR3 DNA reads TGTGCCAGCAGCTCTCACACCGGGGAGCTGTTTTTT.

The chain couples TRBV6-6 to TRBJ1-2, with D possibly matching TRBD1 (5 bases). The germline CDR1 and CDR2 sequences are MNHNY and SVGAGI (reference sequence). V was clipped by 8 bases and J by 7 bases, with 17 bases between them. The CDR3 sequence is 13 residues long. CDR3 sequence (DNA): TGTGCCAGCGGGTGGAGCAGGGAGGCTGGCTACACCTTC. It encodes CASGWSREAGYTF.

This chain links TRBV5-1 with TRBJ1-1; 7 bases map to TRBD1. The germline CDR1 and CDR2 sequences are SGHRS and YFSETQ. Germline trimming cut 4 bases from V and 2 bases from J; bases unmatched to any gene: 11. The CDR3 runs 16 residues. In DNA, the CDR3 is TGCGCCAGCAGCCGGACAGGAGCCGAGCTAAACACTGAAGCTTTCTTT. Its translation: CASSRTGAELNTEAFF.